The rows below give T cell receptor beta chains drawn from one sample of a study of T-cell reconstitution after alpha-beta-depleted transplantation in children. In TCRdb, the PCR reads were re-called with MiXCR into one record per CDR3 protein. The table shows around 680,000 distinct CDR3 sequences, with approximately 17% occurring only once. Sample: PBMCs from the stem cell graft donor, taken from the stem cell graft. These receptors originate from a human donor who donated a stem cell graft to a child with acute myeloid leukemia. Both conserved end residues are part of each CDR3. A D gene is named only where the DNA matches it firmly. A clone size is listed for some rows: how often the clone was seen (once, few, many), or a class if it is expanded.

V	J	size	D	DNA	CDR3
TRBV11-2	TRBJ2-2	many	NA	TGTGCCAGCAACGACCCGAACACCGGGGAGCTGTTTTTT	CASNDPNTGELFF
TRBV20-1	TRBJ1-4	few	NA	TGCAGTGCTAGAGATCTGGCTACCCCGAAGCTAGAAAAACTGTTTTTT	CSARDLATPKLEKLFF
TRBV7-2	TRBJ2-1	NA	TRBD1	TGTGCCAGCAGTCGGGACAGGGGGTACAATGAGCAGTTCTTC	CASSRDRGYNEQFF
TRBV9	TRBJ2-2	NA	NA	TGTGCCAGCAGCAACGGGGGGCTCAACACCGGGGAGCTGTTTTTT	CASSNGGLNTGELFF
TRBV20-1	TRBJ1-2	many	NA	TGCAGTGCCCCTCGGAGCCAAGCGTACACCTTC	CSAPRSQAYTF
TRBV29-1	TRBJ2-3	many	TRBD2	TGCAGCGCGGGGGGGTATCTCACAGATACGCAGTATTTT	CSAGGYLTDTQYF
TRBV5-1	TRBJ1-1	NA	TRBD1	TGCGCCAGCAGCTCCCTGACAGGGGGGAACACTGAAGCTTTCTTT	CASSSLTGGNTEAFF
TRBV9	TRBJ2-2	few	NA	TGTGCCAGCAGCGTAGCAGGGTCGGGCACCGGGGAGCTGTTTTTT	CASSVAGSGTGELFF
TRBV7-2	TRBJ2-5	NA	TRBD2	TGTGCCAGCAGCTTCTACGGGGGGAGAGAGACCCAGTACTTC	CASSFYGGRETQYF
TRBV5-1	TRBJ1-3	NA	NA	TGCGCCAGCAGCGTCGGACTGAGTTTCTCTGGAAACACCATATATTTT	CASSVGLSFSGNTIYF
TRBV20-1	TRBJ2-3	NA	TRBD2	TGCAGTGCTAGTACTAGCGGGGGGGCCGGGACAGATACGCAGTATTTT	CSASTSGGAGTDTQYF
TRBV7-2	TRBJ1-2	few	NA	TGTGCCAGCAGCTTAGCGGAGGCCCTCAGGGGAGGTGGCTACACCTTC	CASSLAEALRGGGYTF
TRBV10-3	TRBJ2-3	NA	TRBD2	TGTGCCATCAGTGAGTCCAGCGGGGGGGCAGATACGCAGTATTTT	CAISESSGGADTQYF
TRBV4-2	TRBJ2-7	NA	TRBD1	TGTGCCAGCAGCCAAGATGAGGGGGACAGAACCTACGAGCAGTACTTC	CASSQDEGDRTYEQYF
TRBV5-1	TRBJ2-3	NA	TRBD1	TGCGCCAGCAGCCCGGGACAGGGGCTCATATATACGCAGTATTTT	CASSPGQGLIYTQYF
TRBV2	TRBJ2-1	NA	NA	TGTGCCAGCAGGAGGGAGGTTTGGAATGAGCAGTTCTTC	CASRREVWNEQFF
TRBV18	TRBJ2-5	NA	NA	TGTGCCAGCTCACCATCGGATGAGACCCAGTACTTC	CASSPSDETQYF
TRBV7-9	TRBJ2-7	NA	NA	TGTGCCAGCAGCCAGGGGGGCCGGGCCTCCTACGAGCAGTACTTC	CASSQGGRASYEQYF
TRBV5-1	TRBJ2-1	many	TRBD2	TGCGCCAGCAGCACAAGTACTAGCGGGGGGGCCTACAATGAGCAGTTCTTC	CASSTSTSGGAYNEQFF
TRBV29-1	TRBJ1-1	many	TRBD1	TGCAGCGTTTTGCCCCAGGGGGTGGGCACTGAAGCTTTCTTT	CSVLPQGVGTEAFF
TRBV12-3/TRBV12-4	TRBJ1-5	NA	NA	TGTGCCAGCAGTTTTCACAGCTTAGACAATCAGCCCCAGCATTTT	CASSFHSLDNQPQHF
TRBV5-1	TRBJ2-4	NA	NA	TGCGCCAGCAGCTCGCCGGGAACTTCGGAAAACATTCAGTACTTC	CASSSPGTSENIQYF
TRBV20-1	TRBJ2-3	many	NA	TGCAGTGCTAGTCGCTCTCAGGGGGATACGCAGTATTTT	CSASRSQGDTQYF
TRBV5-1	TRBJ2-6	NA	NA	TGCGCCAGCAGCTTGGGGGGTACAGGGTCTGGGGCCAACGTCCTGACTTTC	CASSLGGTGSGANVLTF
TRBV2	TRBJ2-7	NA	NA	TGTGCCAGCAGTGAGGGGGTGGACAGTCTCGACGAGCAGTACTTC	CASSEGVDSLDEQYF
TRBV20-1	TRBJ1-1	few	NA	TGCAGTGCCCCCGGTGGTTCACGCATGAACACTGAAGCTTTCTTT	CSAPGGSRMNTEAFF
TRBV5-1	TRBJ1-5	many	NA	TGCGCCAGCAGCTTGGGAGGAGACACGGGGGGCAATCAGCCCCAGCATTTT	CASSLGGDTGGNQPQHF
TRBV7-9	TRBJ1-4	NA	NA	TGTGCCAGCAGCCCTGCGGGGGCCGGGAAACTGTTTTTT	CASSPAGAGKLFF
TRBV4-2	TRBJ2-1	many	TRBD2	TGTGCCAGCAGCCACCTAGCGGGGGGGTACAATGAGCAGTTCTTC	CASSHLAGGYNEQFF
TRBV4-1	TRBJ1-5	NA	NA	TGCGCCAGCAGCCAAGAAGGGCAGTATAGCAATCAGCCCCAGCATTTT	CASSQEGQYSNQPQHF
TRBV25-1	TRBJ1-4	many	NA	TGTGCCAGCAGACCAAGATCAACTAATGAAAAACTGTTTTTT	CASRPRSTNEKLFF
TRBV7-9	TRBJ1-2	many	NA	TGTGCCAGCAGCGCGTTACAGGGTTTGCACTATGGCTACACCTTC	CASSALQGLHYGYTF
TRBV6-2/TRBV6-3	TRBJ2-1	NA	TRBD2	TGTGCCAGCAGTTTTAGCGGGGACCAGTTCTTC	CASSFSGDQFF
TRBV12-3/TRBV12-4	TRBJ2-1	NA	NA	TGTGCCAGCCAGGGGGACAGGGCGGGGGGCAATGAGCAGTTCTTC	CASQGDRAGGNEQFF
TRBV4-2	TRBJ1-1	NA	NA	TGTGCCAGCAGCCAAGGTCAAGGACGGAACACTGAAGCTTTCTTT	CASSQGQGRNTEAFF
TRBV11-1	TRBJ2-1	few	TRBD2	TGTGCCAGCAGCTTATACCCGGGACTAGAATCTTCCACTGAGCAGTTCTTC	CASSLYPGLESSTEQFF
TRBV12-3/TRBV12-4	TRBJ2-5	many	NA	TGTGCCAGCAGCTCCGGGCGTCTGGAGACCCAGTACTTC	CASSSGRLETQYF
TRBV20-1	TRBJ2-7	many	TRBD1	TGCAGTGCTAGAGATCATGGACAGGGAAACGAGCAGTACTTC	CSARDHGQGNEQYF
TRBV20-1	TRBJ1-6	many	NA	TGCAGTGCTAGAGAAAAGGGCTCAAGCTCACCCCTCCACTTT	CSAREKGSSSPLHF
TRBV18	TRBJ1-5	NA	NA	TGTGCCAGCTCACCACCGACTCGAGGGAATCCGCCCCAGCATTTT	CASSPPTRGNPPQHF
TRBV6-5	TRBJ2-3	many	NA	TGTGCCAGCAGCCTCTCGAGGGGTGATACGCAGTATTTT	CASSLSRGDTQYF
TRBV7-8	TRBJ2-1	many	TRBD2	TGTGCCAGCAGCTTATATTCGCCGACCGTCCGGGAGGGGCAGTTCTTC	CASSLYSPTVREGQFF
TRBV20-1	TRBJ2-1	many	TRBD2	TGCAGTGCTCCGGGGCTGGCGGGGGGGCTCAATACTGAGCAGTTCTTC	CSAPGLAGGLNTEQFF
TRBV27	TRBJ2-7	few	TRBD1	TGTGCCAGCAAAGGGGGCCCCGGGGCCTACGAGCAGTACTTC	CASKGGPGAYEQYF
TRBV7-2	TRBJ1-6	NA	TRBD1	TGTGCCAGCAGACCTATGACAGGGAGCTCCTATAATTCACCCCTCCACTTT	CASRPMTGSSYNSPLHF
TRBV12-3/TRBV12-4	TRBJ2-7	few	NA	TGTGCCAGCAGCCGTGAGGGCAGCTCCTACGAGCAGTACTTC	CASSREGSSYEQYF
TRBV11-1	TRBJ2-2	NA	NA	NA	CASSFLWDNTALGDTGELFF
TRBV4-2	TRBJ1-1	many	NA	TGTGCCAGCAGCAGGGGATCGGGCACTGAAGCTTTCTTT	CASSRGSGTEAFF
TRBV28	TRBJ2-1	NA	NA	TGTGCAGTTAGGGGGGCCCTATATGAGCAGTTCTTC	CAVRGALYEQFF
TRBV12-3/TRBV12-4	TRBJ2-1	few	TRBD2	TGTGCCAGCAGTTTAGCCCTAGCGGGGACTAACAATGAGCAGTTCTTC	CASSLALAGTNNEQFF